These 21 T cell receptor beta chains came from one sample sequenced in a study of early T cells in non-severe SARS-CoV-2 infection. Via MiXCR, TCRdb re-called the 5' RACE reads, giving one row per CDR3 protein. The sample yields approximately 70,000 distinct CDR3 sequences, 9.5% to 15% seen once. Material: whole blood. These receptors were obtained from an adult who was a healthcare worker with PCR-confirmed SARS-CoV-2 infection or an uninfected control (not recorded which).

This clonotype came up many times. J is TRBJ1-2 and V is TRBV29-1; no clear D gene. The V end lost 3 bases, the J end lost 0 bases, and 5 bases lay between the germline ends. The CDR3 spans 12 residues. The V gene's germline CDR1 is SQVTM and CDR2 ANQGSEA. CDR3 nucleotide sequence: TGCAGCGTTGAGGGCACTAACTATGGCTACACCTTC. Translation: CSVEGTNYGYTF.

The V call is TRBV7-8, the J call TRBJ1-6; TRBD1 agrees at 7 bases. The germline gives CDR1 SGHVS, CDR2 FQNEAQ. CDR3 length: 14 residues. The V segment lost 5 bases and the J segment 4 bases; nucleotides outside the gene matches: 2. Here the CDR3 reads CASSVGQYNSPLHF. The CDR3 DNA sequence: TGTGCCAGCAGCGTGGGACAGTATAATTCACCCCTCCACTTT. The variable domain in full, completed from reference TRBV7-8 and TRBJ1-6, reads GAGVSQSPRYKVAKRGQDVALRCDPISGHVSLFWYQQALGQGPEFLTYFQNEAQLDKSGLPSDRFFAERPEGSVSTLKIQRTQQEDSAVYLCASSVGQYNSPLHFGNGTRLTVT.

This clonotype has more than one count but fewer than ten. The chain links TRBV28 to TRBJ1-2; TRBD1 agrees at 7 bases. The length of the CDR3 is 15 residues. The junction had 10 bases not matched to a gene; V was cut back by 5 bases and J by 4 bases. The germline V gene has CDR1 MDHEN and CDR2 SYDVKM. The CDR3 protein is CASSPAGQGVYGYTF. The CDR3 DNA follows: TGTGCCAGCAGTCCAGCGGGGCAGGGGGTCTATGGCTACACCTTC.

The chain recombines TRBV9 with TRBJ2-7; the match to TRBD2 covers 8 bases. Trimming removed 3 bases from V and 2 bases from J; junction bases left unmatched: 4. The V gene's germline CDR1 is SGDLS and CDR2 YYNGEE. The CDR3 runs to 14 residues. The CDR3, as DNA: TGTGCCAGCAGCGGTAGCGGGGTACCCTACGAGCAGTACTTC. Amino acid sequence: CASSGSGVPYEQYF.

The rearrangement uses TRBV28 and TRBJ2-3; D is perhaps TRBD2 (5 bases). In germline, CDR1 is MDHEN, CDR2 SYDVKM. V was pared by 6 bases and J by 2 bases, with 21 bases between. The CDR3 has 17 residues. The CDR3 DNA reads as TGTGCCAGCAGCCATCATGCGGCCAGCGGCTACACAGATACGCAGTATTTT. This gives the protein CASSHHAASGYTDTQYF.

This clonotype has at least ten counts. The rearrangement links TRBV5-6 to TRBJ1-4; D possibly corresponds to TRBD1 (5 bases). V gave up 0 bases and J gave up 10 bases, with 16 bases separating them. CDR1 SGHDT and CDR2 YYEEEE come from the germline V gene. The CDR3 is 15 residues long. The CDR3 reads CASSLDARGPAKLFF. CDR3 nucleotide sequence: TGTGCCAGCAGCTTGGATGCAAGGGGACCTGCAAAACTGTTTTTT.

In this sample, this clonotype turned up many times. The chain combines TRBV14 with TRBJ2-1; D is perhaps TRBD1 (6 bases). The CDR3 consists of 15 residues. Germline CDR1 SGHDN, CDR2 FVKESK. Trimming left V 4 bases short and J 9 bases short, with 19 bases between. The DNA for the CDR3 is TGTGCCAGCAGCCCACAGGGATTTTTAGCTGTTGAGCAGTTCTTC. Translated: CASSPQGFLAVEQFF.

This clonotype showed up many times. The J gene is TRBJ1-4, the V gene TRBV30; D possibly corresponds to TRBD1 (6 bases). V dropped 0 bases and J dropped 5 bases, with 10 bases sitting between them. Germline V gives CDR1 GTSNPN, CDR2 SVGIG (reference sequence). This CDR3 has 14 residues. The CDR3 spells CAWSVQGVNEKLFF. The CDR3 DNA is TGTGCCTGGAGTGTACAGGGAGTGAATGAAAAACTGTTTTTT.

Ten or more counts support this clonotype. The genes are TRBV19 and TRBJ2-3; 9 nucleotides match TRBD1. CDR3 length: 16 residues. CDR1 and CDR2 from the germline V gene are LNHDA and SQIVND (reference sequence). Trimming removed 4 bases from V and 3 bases from J; junction bases left unmatched: 8. CDR3 in DNA: TGTGCCAGTAGTACTATCCCAGGGACAGGGACAGATACGCAGTATTTT. Its translation is CASSTIPGTGTDTQYF.

This clonotype was counted many times. The genes are TRBV12-3 or TRBV12-4 and TRBJ1-1, with D perhaps TRBD1 (6 bases). V lost 10 bases and J 5 bases, leaving 20 bases between the germline ends. This CDR3 is 14 amino acids long. As DNA, the CDR3 is TGTGCCACCACCCTCTTGTTGGGGGCAACTGAAGCTTTCTTT. It codes for CATTLLLGATEAFF.

This clonotype was recorded a few times. V usage is TRBV7-2 and J usage is TRBJ2-1; D uncertain. Per germline, CDR1 SGHTA and CDR2 FQGNSA. V was cut by 0 bases and J by 9 bases, with 15 bases left in between. This CDR3 has 15 amino acids. The CDR3 is CASSLANFVGGEQFF. CDR3 sequence (DNA): TGTGCCAGCAGCTTAGCCAATTTCGTGGGCGGTGAGCAGTTCTTC.

This clonotype was found many times. The V call is TRBV11-2, the J call TRBJ2-3, with D unresolved. Germline V gene data show CDR1 as SGHAT and CDR2 as FQNNGV. Trimming cost V 5 bases and J 0 bases, with 18 bases left between them. The CDR3 totals 17 residues. CDR3 bases: TGTGCCAGCAGCCGACCCACGGACGGTACTAGCACAGATACGCAGTATTTT. It codes for CASSRPTDGTSTDTQYF.

This clonotype was counted many times. CDR3 loop: CSLKELYNEQFF. In nucleotides, the CDR3 is TGCAGCCTGAAGGAGTTGTACAATGAGCAGTTCTTC. V is TRBV29-1 and J is TRBJ2-1; D is ambiguous. The ends were cut back, 8 bases at V and 4 bases at J, with 12 bases in the middle. Germline assignment: CDR1 SQVTM and CDR2 ANQGSEA. The length of the CDR3 is 12 residues.

This sequence joins TRBV12-3 or TRBV12-4 and TRBJ2-1, with a possible D match to TRBD1 (7 bases). This CDR3 is 14 amino acids long. The germline V and J ends were trimmed by 3 bases and 6 bases, with 12 bases remaining between them. The CDR3 loop reads CASSFRQGGNEQFF. DNA for the CDR3: TGTGCCAGCAGTTTCAGACAGGGAGGCAATGAGCAGTTCTTC.

This clonotype appeared many times. The chain combines TRBV24-1 with TRBJ2-3; 9 bases match TRBD1. This CDR3 is built from 16 residues. In germline, CDR1 is KGHDR, CDR2 SFDVKD. With 2 bases clipped from V and 4 bases from J, the junction kept 6 bases outside the gene matches. The CDR3: CATSDSGTGKSDTQYF. The CDR3 bases are TGTGCCACCAGTGATTCCGGGACAGGGAAGTCAGATACGCAGTATTTT.

This clonotype was seen repeatedly, ten times or more. The J gene is TRBJ1-3, the V gene TRBV18, with a weak D call TRBD1 (6 bases). The germline V gene encodes CDR1 KGHSH and CDR2 LQKENI. Trimming took 1 base from V and 3 from J, leaving 10 bases between them. The CDR3 is 15 amino acids. The DNA of the CDR3 is TGTGCCAGCTCACCACAGGGGGTCATTGGAAACACCATATATTTT. Amino acid sequence: CASSPQGVIGNTIYF.

Relative to its sample, this clonotype is medium-sized. V usage is TRBV7-2 and J usage is TRBJ2-3; 11 bases match TRBD2. Trimming took 4 bases from V and 2 from J; bases not matched to a gene: 5. Germline-derived CDR1 and CDR2 are SGHTA and FQGNSA. There are 16 residues in the CDR3. CDR3 amino acids: CASSSRLAGSTDTQYF. The DNA for the CDR3 is TGTGCCAGCAGCTCCAGACTAGCGGGGTCCACAGATACGCAGTATTTT. The entire variable domain, with the rest obtained from reference TRBV7-2 and TRBJ2-3, is as follows: GAGVSQSPSNKVTEKGKDVELRCDPISGHTALYWYRQSLGQGLEFLIYFQGNSAPDKSGLPSDRFSAERTGGSVSTLTIQRTQQEDSAVYLCASSSRLAGSTDTQYFGPGTRLTVL.

In this sample, this clonotype turned up a few times. The rearrangement joins TRBV6-5 to TRBJ2-3; tentative D call: TRBD1 (5 bases). Per germline, CDR1 MNHEY and CDR2 SVGAGI. CDR3 length: 14 residues. Trimming stripped 3 bases from V and 0 bases from J, with 7 bases between. CDR3 DNA sequence: TGTGCCAGCAGTTATGACAGAAGCACAGATACGCAGTATTTT. Protein: CASSYDRSTDTQYF.

This clonotype has ten or more counts. V gene TRBV5-5 combines with J gene TRBJ2-3; 8 bases line up with TRBD2. With V trimmed by 4 bases and J by 3 bases, 13 bases remained unmatched. CDR1 is SGHKS and CDR2 is YYEKEE in the germline V gene (reference sequence). The CDR3 runs to 17 residues. This CDR3 is CASSRMTSAHGTDTQYF. The CDR3 DNA reads TGTGCCAGCAGCCGAATGACTAGCGCCCATGGGACAGATACGCAGTATTTT.

This clonotype was picked up a small number of times. This chain uses TRBV29-1 with TRBJ1-1; 12 bases agree with TRBD1. Losses at the gene ends were 4 bases for V and 6 bases for J; bases not matched to a gene: 0. The CDR3 consists of 12 residues. In germline, CDR1 is SQVTM, CDR2 ANQGSEA. In DNA, the CDR3 is TGCAGCGTTGGGGACAGGGGGCCTGAAGCTTTCTTT. Translated: CSVGDRGPEAFF.

This clonotype has at least ten counts. The chain uses TRBV5-1 and TRBJ2-1; TRBD2 aligns across 9 bases. Germline CDR1 and CDR2: SGHRS and YFSETQ. This CDR3 spans 16 amino acids. Trimming removed 0 bases from V and 5 bases from J; junction bases left unmatched: 6. CDR3 region: CASSLGGTSRHNEQFF. DNA for the CDR3: TGCGCCAGCAGCTTGGGTGGGACTAGCAGACACAATGAGCAGTTCTTC. Looking up the rest from reference TRBV5-1 and TRBJ2-1 gives the full variable domain: KAGVTQTPRYLIKTRGQQVTLSCSPISGHRSVSWYQQTPGQGLQFLFEYFSETQRNKGNFPGRFSGRQFSNSRSEMNVSTLELGDSALYLCASSLGGTSRHNEQFFGPGTRLTVL.